This TCR beta chain was sequenced during a study of yellow fever vaccine responses in identical twins. General study findings and limits: Reported findings indicate that twins' vaccine T cell responses seemed partially convergent, partially personalized.

TCRdb used MiXCR to reprocess the RT-PCR reads, holding one entry per CDR3 protein. The repertoire holds some 20,000 distinct CDR3 sequences, with around 74% as singletons. Notes on this clonotype: Its antigen is as yet unknown.

The germline V gene has CDR1 SNHLY and CDR2 FYNNEI. V lost 1 base to trimming and J lost 2 bases, with 11 bases between them. The CDR3 extends over 15 amino acids. The genes are TRBV2 and TRBJ2-5, with D unresolved. This specimen was T cells from blood (PBMCs), unsorted or a sorted subset (not recorded which), taken before or after yellow fever vaccination (not recorded which). This sequence originates from a woman between 18 and 29 years old who received the yellow fever vaccine. The DNA for the CDR3 is TGTGCCAGCAGTGAAGAGGTAGTAGGTCAAGAGACCCAGTACTTC. Its protein is CASSEEVVGQETQYF.